This T cell receptor (beta chain) was observed in a study of blood T cells in healthy people across ages. There were at least 5 micrograms of total RNA extracted from every sample. This CDR3 is 15 amino acids long. From germline, CDR1 is DFQATT and CDR2 SNEGSKA (reference sequence). V lost 1 base and J 7 bases, leaving 17 bases between the germline ends. Alongside a J-beta primer mix, a sample-barcoded 5' primer served in a second PCR lasting about 7 to 11 cycles. Every sample gave at least 2.5 million paired-end reads containing CDR3. TCRdb re-called the 5' RACE reads with MiXCR, one entry per CDR3 protein. Of some 800,000 distinct CDR3 sequences listed, 25% are singletons. The same data also contributed to another study, on T cells of mothers and their children.

This receptor was identified in a boy between 10 and 17 years old in good health. The V call is TRBV20-1, the J call TRBJ2-1, with a tentative D call TRBD1 (8 bases). Sequencing input: blood. This CDR3 is CSARGNDRGGNEQFF. The CDR3 region has the DNA TGCAGTGCTAGAGGTAACGACAGGGGAGGGAATGAGCAGTTCTTC.